This TCR beta chain appears in the sequencing data of a study of chemoradiotherapy in HPV16-positive cancers. Concerning this clone itself: Its antigen remains unidentified.

Whole-study results and caveats: Candidate HPV-specific clones and E7-related TCR motifs grew in tumor during treatment. Functional assays defining HPV-specific T cells used only a couple of HPV16-positive patients.

With V trimmed by 1 base and J by 5 bases, 6 bases remained unmatched. This CDR3 region has 15 residues. Germline V gene data show CDR1 as SGHRS and CDR2 as YFSETQ. Some clones are missing from TCRdb's copy, which holds only in-frame ones; the method was immunoSEQ multiplex PCR. The table has about 7,900 clones, roughly 91% seen once. The input for sequencing was blood, taken from a patient who underwent chemoradiotherapy. V gene TRBV5-1 combines with J gene TRBJ1-5; 7 bases agree with TRBD1. This sequence originates from a human donor with HPV-associated anogenital cancer. The DNA for the CDR3 is TGCGCCAGCAGCTTGACAGGGGCCAACCATCAGCCCCAGCATTTT. It specifies CASSLTGANHQPQHF.